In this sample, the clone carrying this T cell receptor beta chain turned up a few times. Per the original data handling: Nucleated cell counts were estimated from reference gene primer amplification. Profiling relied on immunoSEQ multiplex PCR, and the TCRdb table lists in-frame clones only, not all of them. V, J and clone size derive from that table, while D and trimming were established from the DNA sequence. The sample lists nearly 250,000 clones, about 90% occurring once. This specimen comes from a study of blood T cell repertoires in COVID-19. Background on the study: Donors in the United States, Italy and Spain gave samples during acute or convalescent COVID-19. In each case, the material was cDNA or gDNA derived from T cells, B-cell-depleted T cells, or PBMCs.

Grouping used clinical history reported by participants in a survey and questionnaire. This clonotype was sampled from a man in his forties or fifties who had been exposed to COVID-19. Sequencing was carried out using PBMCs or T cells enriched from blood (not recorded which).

The CDR3 region is CASSLGLSGGYTF. CDR3 coding DNA: TGTGCCAGCAGCTTAGGATTAAGCGGCGGCTACACCTTC. The genes are TRBV7-9 and TRBJ1-2, with D uncertain. The CDR3 is made up of 13 amino acids. Trimming pared 1 base from V and 8 bases from J, leaving 11 bases between. CDR1 is SEHNR and CDR2 is FQNEAQ in the germline V gene (reference sequence). Full variable domain (outside the CDR3, taken from reference TRBV7-9 and TRBJ1-2): DTGVSQNPRHKITKRGQNVTFRCDPISEHNRLYWYRQTLGQGPEFLTYFQNEAQLEKSRLLSDRFSAERPKGSFSTLEIQRTEQGDSAMYLCASSLGLSGGYTFGSGTRLTVV.